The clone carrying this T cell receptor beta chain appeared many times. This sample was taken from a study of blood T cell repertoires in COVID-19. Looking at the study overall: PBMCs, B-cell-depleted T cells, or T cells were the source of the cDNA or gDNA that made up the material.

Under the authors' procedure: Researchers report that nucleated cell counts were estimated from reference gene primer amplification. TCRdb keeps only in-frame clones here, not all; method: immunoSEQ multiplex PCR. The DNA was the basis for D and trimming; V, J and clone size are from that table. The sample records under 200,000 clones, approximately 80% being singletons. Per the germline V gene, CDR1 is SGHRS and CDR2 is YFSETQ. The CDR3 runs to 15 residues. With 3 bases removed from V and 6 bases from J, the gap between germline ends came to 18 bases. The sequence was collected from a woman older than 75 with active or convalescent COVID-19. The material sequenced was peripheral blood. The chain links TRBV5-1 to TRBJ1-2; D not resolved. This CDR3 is CASSWGPGNRNGYTF. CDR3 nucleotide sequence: TGCGCCAGCAGCTGGGGTCCGGGAAACAGAAATGGCTACACCTTC.